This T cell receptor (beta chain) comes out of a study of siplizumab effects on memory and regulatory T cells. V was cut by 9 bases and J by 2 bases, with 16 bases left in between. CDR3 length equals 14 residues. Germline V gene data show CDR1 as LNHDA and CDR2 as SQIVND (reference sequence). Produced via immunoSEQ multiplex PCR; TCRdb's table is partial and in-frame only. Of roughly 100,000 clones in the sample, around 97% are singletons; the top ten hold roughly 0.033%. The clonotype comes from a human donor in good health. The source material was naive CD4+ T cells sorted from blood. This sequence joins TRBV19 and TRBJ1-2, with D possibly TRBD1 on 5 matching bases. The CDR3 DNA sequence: TGTGCCAGGAGGGGACGACAAGGGAACTATGGCTACACCTTC. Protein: CARRGRQGNYGYTF. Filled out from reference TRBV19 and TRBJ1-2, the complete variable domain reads DGGITQSPKYLFRKEGQNVTLSCEQNLNHDAMYWYRQDPGQGLRLIYYSQIVNDFQKGDIAEGYSVSREKKESFPLTVTSAQKNPTAFYLCARRGRQGNYGYTFGSGTRLTVV.